What follows are 16 T cell receptor beta chains derived from one specimen sequenced in a study of cytotoxic CD8 clonotypes in ibrutinib-treated CLL. Here immunoSEQ multiplex PCR was the method, and the copy in TCRdb shows in-frame clones only, minus some. This sample yields 200,000 to 250,000 clones, of which 60% to 75% are seen a single time; 15% belongs to the top ten. Sequencing used PBMCs, obtained after 24 months of ibrutinib treatment. Receptor source: a human donor with chronic lymphocytic leukemia.

This clone showed up just once. The chain has TRBV6-5 and TRBJ1-2; possibly TRBD1 for D (6 bases). Per the germline V gene, CDR1 is MNHEY and CDR2 is SVGAGI. V shed 6 bases and J shed 0 bases, with 14 bases lying between them. CDR3 size: 15 residues. This CDR3 reads CASSQTGGPNYGYTF. CDR3 nucleotides: TGTGCCAGCAGCCAGACCGGGGGGCCTAACTATGGCTACACCTTC.

The J gene is TRBJ1-1, the V gene TRBV7-3; D remains ambiguous. Trimming took 3 bases from V and 5 from J, leaving 16 bases between them. Germline lookup yields CDR1 SGHTA and CDR2 FQGTGA. The CDR3 is made up of 15 amino acids. The CDR3, as DNA: TGTGCCAGCAGCTTGGGCTCGGCGGGTGATACTGAAGCTTTCTTT. Translation: CASSLGSAGDTEAFF.

The count of this clone is one. This chain joins TRBV7-9 and TRBJ1-4, with D unresolved. Trimming removed 5 bases from V and 10 bases from J, with 11 bases in between. Per the germline V gene, CDR1 is SEHNR and CDR2 is FQNEAQ (reference sequence). The CDR3 runs to 12 residues. The CDR3 is CASSASGRKLFF. In DNA form, the CDR3 reads TGTGCCAGCAGCGCTTCCGGGAGAAAACTGTTTTTT.

The rearrangement uses TRBV2 and TRBJ2-1, with 7 positions matching TRBD1. Trimming cost V 10 bases and J 8 bases; bases outside gene matches: 8. From germline, CDR1 is SNHLY and CDR2 FYNNEI. The CDR3 is 12 residues long. The CDR3 is CAIFQGDYEQFF. In DNA form, the CDR3 reads TGTGCCATCTTTCAGGGGGATTATGAGCAGTTCTTC.

About this clone: This sample includes further DNA sequences coding for the same CDR3. The V gene is TRBV28, the J gene TRBJ2-7; TRBD2 aligns across 9 bases. The germline V gene encodes CDR1 MDHEN and CDR2 SYDVKM. Losses at the gene ends were 5 bases for V and 3 bases for J; bases not matched to a gene: 14. This CDR3 has 17 residues. CDR3 sequence (DNA): TGTGCCAGCAGTCTACTTTTCCCGCGGGAGGGCCGCTACGAGCAGTACTTC. This gives the protein CASSLLFPREGRYEQYF.

V usage is TRBV28 and J usage is TRBJ1-5; D ambiguous. This CDR3 comprises 14 residues. CDR1 and CDR2 from the germline V gene are MDHEN and SYDVKM. V lost 6 bases and J lost 3, with 12 bases in between. The CDR3 DNA is TGTGCCAGCAGGAGCGACACGAACAATCAGCCCCAGCATTTT. Protein product: CASRSDTNNQPQHF.

This clone was seen just once. This CDR3 is CASRTGSYEQYF. The CDR3 DNA reads as TGTGCCAGCAGAACGGGGTCCTACGAGCAGTACTTC. The rearrangement uses TRBV25-1 and TRBJ2-7; D may be TRBD2 (5 bases). V was clipped by 6 bases and J by 1 base, with 7 bases between them. This CDR3 contains 12 residues. Per germline, CDR1 MGHDK and CDR2 SYGVNS.

The chain joins TRBV7-3 to TRBJ2-3, with TRBD1 as a possible D gene (6 bases). Germline V gene data show CDR1 as SGHTA and CDR2 as FQGTGA. V dropped 4 bases and J dropped 0 bases, with 8 bases sitting between them. CDR3 length: 14 residues. The chain's CDR3 is CASSSGTSTDTQYF. The CDR3 coding sequence is TGTGCCAGCAGCTCCGGGACAAGCACAGATACGCAGTATTTT.

This clone was counted between two and nine times. The chain carries TRBV27 and TRBJ1-2; weak D call: TRBD1 (6 bases). The CDR3 length is 11 residues. Germline-derived CDR1 and CDR2 are MNHEY and SMNVEV (reference sequence). The V end lost 7 bases, the J end lost 6 bases, and 9 bases lay between the germline ends. The CDR3 DNA reads as TGTGCCAGCAAGGCAGGGGATGGCTACACCTTC. Protein product: CASKAGDGYTF.

The chain recombines TRBV18 with TRBJ2-1, with TRBD2 matching 9 bases. CDR1 is KGHSH, CDR2 LQKENI, per germline. This CDR3 has 15 residues. V lost 2 bases, J lost 4 bases, and 3 bases stayed unmatched. CDR3 sequence (DNA): TGTGCCAGCTCACCAGGACTAGCGATATACAATGAGCAGTTCTTC. This sequence encodes CASSPGLAIYNEQFF. The complete variable domain, with remaining parts taken from reference TRBV18 and TRBJ2-1, reads NAGVMQNPRHLVRRRGQEARLRCSPMKGHSHVYWYRQLPEEGLKFMVYLQKENIIDESGMPKERFSAEFPKEGPSILRIQQVVRGDSAAYFCASSPGLAIYNEQFFGPGTRLTVL.

This clone was observed a few times. This chain joins TRBV7-2 and TRBJ2-1; 8 nucleotides match TRBD1. Germline trimming cut 5 bases from V and 6 bases from J; bases unmatched to any gene: 6. The CDR3 covers 14 residues. Germline assignment: CDR1 SGHTA and CDR2 FQGNSA. CDR3 protein: CASSPGQGLNEQFF. CDR3 coding DNA: TGTGCCAGCAGCCCCGGACAGGGTCTCAATGAGCAGTTCTTC.

The chain couples TRBV9 to TRBJ1-2, with 9 bases that match TRBD1. V shed 3 bases, J shed 3 bases, and the junction held 15 bases outside the gene matches. Germline CDR1 and CDR2: SGDLS and YYNGEE. The CDR3 is made up of 18 amino acids. The CDR3 nucleotides read TGTGCCAGCAGCGCGGGGACAGGGTTTAACGAGAGGGACTATGGCTACACCTTC. Translation gives CASSAGTGFNERDYGYTF.

The chain is built from TRBV19 and TRBJ2-1; 8 bases map to TRBD1. Germline V CDR1 and CDR2: LNHDA, SQIVND (reference sequence). V trimming: 2 bases; J trimming: 6 bases; junction bases outside the gene matches: 6. The CDR3 consists of 15 residues. Here the CDR3 DNA reads TGTGCCAGTAGTATAAGCAGGGGGCGGGCCAATGAGCAGTTCTTC. Translation: CASSISRGRANEQFF.

This clone has a handful of counts. The chain links TRBV12-5 to TRBJ2-2; the D gene could be TRBD1 or TRBD2 (5 bases each). The CDR3 is 19 amino acids. V lost 1 base and J lost 0, with 18 bases in between. Germline CDR1 LGHNT, CDR2 FRNRAP. CDR3 DNA: TGTGCTAGTGGTTTGGGTTGGAAACCAGGGACGCCGAACACCGGGGAGCTGTTTTTT. Protein product: CASGLGWKPGTPNTGELFF. The full variable domain, rest sourced from reference TRBV12-5 and TRBJ2-2, is DARVTQTPRHKVTEMGQEVTMRCQPILGHNTVFWYRQTMMQGLELLAYFRNRAPLDDSGMPKDRFSAEMPDATLATLKIQPSEPRDSAVYFCASGLGWKPGTPNTGELFFGEGSRLTVL.

J is TRBJ2-7 and V is TRBV19; possible D gene TRBD2, 5 bases. Germline CDR1 reads LNHDA; CDR2 reads SQIVND (reference sequence). V was trimmed by 4 bases and J by 1 base, leaving 14 bases between them. The CDR3 spans 15 residues. In DNA, the CDR3 is TGTGCCAGTAGTAACACTAGATTCAGTTCCTACGAGCAGTACTTC. It is translated as CASSNTRFSSYEQYF.

The chain couples TRBV30 to TRBJ1-5; D is perhaps TRBD1 (5 bases). Per the germline V gene, CDR1 is GTSNPN and CDR2 is SVGIG (reference sequence). This CDR3 is built from 15 residues. Trimming removed 2 bases from V and 2 bases from J, with 13 bases in between. The CDR3 nucleotides read TGTGCCTGGAGTCCCAGGGTCGTGGGCAATCAGCCCCAGCATTTT. This translates into CAWSPRVVGNQPQHF.